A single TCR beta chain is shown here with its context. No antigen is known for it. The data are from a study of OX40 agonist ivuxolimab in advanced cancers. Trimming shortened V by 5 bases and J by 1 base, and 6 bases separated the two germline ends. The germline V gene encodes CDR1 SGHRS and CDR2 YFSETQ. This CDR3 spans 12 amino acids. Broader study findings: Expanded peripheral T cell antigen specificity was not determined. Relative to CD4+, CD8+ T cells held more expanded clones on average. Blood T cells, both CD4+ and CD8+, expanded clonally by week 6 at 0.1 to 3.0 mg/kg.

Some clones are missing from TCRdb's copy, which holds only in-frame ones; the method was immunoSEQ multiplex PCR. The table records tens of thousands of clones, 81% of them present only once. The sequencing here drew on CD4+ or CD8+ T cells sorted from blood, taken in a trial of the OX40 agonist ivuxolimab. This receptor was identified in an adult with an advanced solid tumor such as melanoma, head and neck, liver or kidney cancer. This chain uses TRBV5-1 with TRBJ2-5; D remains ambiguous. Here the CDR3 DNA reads TGCGCCAGCAGTTCCAGCCAAGAGACCCAGTACTTC. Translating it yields CASSSSQETQYF.